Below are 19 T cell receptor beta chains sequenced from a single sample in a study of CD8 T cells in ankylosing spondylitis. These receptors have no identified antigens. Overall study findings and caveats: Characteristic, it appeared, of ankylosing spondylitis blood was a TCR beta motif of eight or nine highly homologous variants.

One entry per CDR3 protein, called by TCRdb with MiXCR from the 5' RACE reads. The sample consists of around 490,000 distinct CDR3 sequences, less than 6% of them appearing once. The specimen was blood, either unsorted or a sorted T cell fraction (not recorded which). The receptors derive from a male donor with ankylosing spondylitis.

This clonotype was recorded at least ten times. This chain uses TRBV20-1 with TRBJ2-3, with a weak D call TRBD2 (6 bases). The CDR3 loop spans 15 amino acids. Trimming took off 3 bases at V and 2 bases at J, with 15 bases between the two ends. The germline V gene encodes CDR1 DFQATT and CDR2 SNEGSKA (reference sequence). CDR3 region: CSARRAGFTTDTQYF. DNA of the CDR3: TGCAGTGCTAGGAGGGCGGGGTTTACCACAGATACGCAGTATTTT.

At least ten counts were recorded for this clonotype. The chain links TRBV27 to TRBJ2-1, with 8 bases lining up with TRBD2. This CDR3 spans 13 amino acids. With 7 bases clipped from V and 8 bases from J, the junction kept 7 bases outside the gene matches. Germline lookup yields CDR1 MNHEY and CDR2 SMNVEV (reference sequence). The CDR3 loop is CASKKPGGHEQFF. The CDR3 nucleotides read TGTGCCAGCAAGAAGCCGGGAGGGCATGAGCAGTTCTTC.

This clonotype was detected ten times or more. The CDR3 DNA sequence: TGTGCCACCAGCCCCCCTGGGCTAGCGGGAGAGACCCAGTACTTC. Amino acid sequence: CATSPPGLAGETQYF. This chain joins TRBV15 and TRBJ2-5; TRBD2 aligns across 8 bases. Germline V gene lookup returns CDR1 LNHNV and CDR2 YYDKDF (reference sequence). The length of the CDR3 is 15 residues. With V trimmed by 5 bases and J by 4 bases, 9 bases remained unmatched.

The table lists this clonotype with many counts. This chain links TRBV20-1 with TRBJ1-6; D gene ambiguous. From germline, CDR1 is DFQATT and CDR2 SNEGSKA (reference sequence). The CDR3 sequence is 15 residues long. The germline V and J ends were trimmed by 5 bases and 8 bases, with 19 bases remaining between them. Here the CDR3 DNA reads TGCAGTGCTGTCACACTCCGGGAGGAAGATTCACCCCTCCACTTT. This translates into CSAVTLREEDSPLHF.

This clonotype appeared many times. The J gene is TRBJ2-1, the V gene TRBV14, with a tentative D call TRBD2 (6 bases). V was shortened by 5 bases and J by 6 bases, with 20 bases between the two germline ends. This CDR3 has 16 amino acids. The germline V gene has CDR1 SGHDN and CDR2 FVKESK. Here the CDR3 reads CASSSRAGFTINEQFF. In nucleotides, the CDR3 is TGTGCCAGCAGCTCTAGGGCGGGATTTACTATCAATGAGCAGTTCTTC.

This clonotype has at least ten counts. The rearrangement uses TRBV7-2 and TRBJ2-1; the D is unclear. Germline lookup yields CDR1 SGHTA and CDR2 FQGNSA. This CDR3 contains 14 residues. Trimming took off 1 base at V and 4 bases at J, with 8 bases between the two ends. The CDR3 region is CASSLDLFYNEQFF. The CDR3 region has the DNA TGTGCCAGCAGCTTAGATCTGTTTTACAATGAGCAGTTCTTC.

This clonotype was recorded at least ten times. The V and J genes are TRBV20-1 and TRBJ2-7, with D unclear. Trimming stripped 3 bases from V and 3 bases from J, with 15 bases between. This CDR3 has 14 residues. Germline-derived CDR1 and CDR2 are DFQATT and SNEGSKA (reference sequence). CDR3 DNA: TGCAGTGCTAGGAACAAAGGGCAATACTACGAGCAGTACTTC. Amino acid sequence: CSARNKGQYYEQYF.

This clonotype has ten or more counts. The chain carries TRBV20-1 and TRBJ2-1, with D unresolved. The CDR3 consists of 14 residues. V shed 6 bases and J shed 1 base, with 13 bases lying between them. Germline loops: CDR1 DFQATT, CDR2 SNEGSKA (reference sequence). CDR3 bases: TGCAGTGCCAGAAATGGGTGGTCCTACAATGAGCAGTTCTTC. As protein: CSARNGWSYNEQFF.

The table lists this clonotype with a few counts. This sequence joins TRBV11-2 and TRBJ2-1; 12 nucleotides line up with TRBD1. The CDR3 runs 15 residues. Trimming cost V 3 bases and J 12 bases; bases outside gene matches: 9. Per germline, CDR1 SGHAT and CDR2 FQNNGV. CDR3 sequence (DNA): TGTGCCAGCAGCTTCGCCGGGACAGGGGGCTATCGGCAGTTCTTC. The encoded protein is CASSFAGTGGYRQFF.

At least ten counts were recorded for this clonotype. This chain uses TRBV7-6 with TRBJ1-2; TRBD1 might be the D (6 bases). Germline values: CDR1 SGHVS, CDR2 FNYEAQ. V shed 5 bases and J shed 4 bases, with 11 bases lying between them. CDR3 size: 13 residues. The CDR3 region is CASSPSQGYGYTF. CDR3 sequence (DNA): TGTGCCAGCAGCCCGTCACAGGGCTATGGCTACACCTTC.

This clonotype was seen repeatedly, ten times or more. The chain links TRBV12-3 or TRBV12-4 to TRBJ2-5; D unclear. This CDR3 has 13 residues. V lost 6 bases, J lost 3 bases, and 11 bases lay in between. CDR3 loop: CASSPRAKETQYF. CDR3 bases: TGTGCCAGCAGCCCCCGGGCTAAAGAGACCCAGTACTTC.

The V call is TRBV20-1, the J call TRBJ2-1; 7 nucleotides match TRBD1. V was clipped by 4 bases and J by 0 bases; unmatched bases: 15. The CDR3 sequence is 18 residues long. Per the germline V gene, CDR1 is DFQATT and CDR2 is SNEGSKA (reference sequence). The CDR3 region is CSATGNKQGTSSYNEQFF. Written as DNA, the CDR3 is TGCAGTGCTACCGGAAACAAACAGGGGACGAGCTCCTACAATGAGCAGTTCTTC.

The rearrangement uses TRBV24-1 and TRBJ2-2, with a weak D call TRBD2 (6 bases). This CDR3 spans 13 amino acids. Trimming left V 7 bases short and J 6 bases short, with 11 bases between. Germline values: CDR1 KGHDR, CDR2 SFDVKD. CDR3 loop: CATRDGGSGELFF. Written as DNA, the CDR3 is TGTGCCACCAGGGACGGGGGTTCCGGGGAGCTGTTTTTT.

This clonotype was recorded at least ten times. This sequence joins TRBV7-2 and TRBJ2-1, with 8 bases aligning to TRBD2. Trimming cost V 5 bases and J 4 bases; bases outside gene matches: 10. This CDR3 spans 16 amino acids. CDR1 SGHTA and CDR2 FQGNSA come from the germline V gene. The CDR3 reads CASSLGTSTSYNEQFF. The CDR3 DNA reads TGTGCCAGCAGCCTTGGGACTAGTACGTCGTACAATGAGCAGTTCTTC.

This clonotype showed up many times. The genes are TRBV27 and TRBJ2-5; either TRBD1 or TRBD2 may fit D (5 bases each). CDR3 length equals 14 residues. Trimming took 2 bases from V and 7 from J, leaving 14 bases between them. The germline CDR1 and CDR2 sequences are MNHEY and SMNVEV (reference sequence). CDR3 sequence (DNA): TGTGCCAGCAGTTTAAGACAGACCGGAGGGACCCAGTACTTC. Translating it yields CASSLRQTGGTQYF.

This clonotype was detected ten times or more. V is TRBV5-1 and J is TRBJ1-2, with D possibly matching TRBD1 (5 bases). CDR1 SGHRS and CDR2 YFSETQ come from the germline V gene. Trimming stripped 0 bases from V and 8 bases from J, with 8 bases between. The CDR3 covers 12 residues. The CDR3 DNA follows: TGCGCCAGCAGCTTGGGGACAATGGGCTACACCTTC. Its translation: CASSLGTMGYTF.

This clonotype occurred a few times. Written as DNA, the CDR3 is TGTGCCAGCAGCTCAGGGCAGACCGGGGAGCTGTTTTTT. Its protein product is CASSSGQTGELFF. The chain is built from TRBV7-2 and TRBJ2-2, with a possible D match to TRBD1 (5 bases). The V and J ends lost 4 bases and 5 bases respectively, with 8 bases between them. The CDR3 consists of 13 residues. From germline, CDR1 is SGHTA and CDR2 FQGNSA.

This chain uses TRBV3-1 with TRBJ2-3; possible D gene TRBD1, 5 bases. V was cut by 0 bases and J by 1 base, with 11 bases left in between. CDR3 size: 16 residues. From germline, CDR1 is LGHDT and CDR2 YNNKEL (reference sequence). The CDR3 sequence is CASSQELQGRTDTQYF. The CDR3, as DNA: TGTGCCAGCAGCCAAGAACTGCAGGGTCGCACAGATACGCAGTATTTT.

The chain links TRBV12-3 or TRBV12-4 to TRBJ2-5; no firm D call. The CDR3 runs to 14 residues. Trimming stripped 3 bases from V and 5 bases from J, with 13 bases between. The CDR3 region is CASSLAVEGETQYF. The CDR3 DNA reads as TGTGCCAGCAGTTTGGCAGTAGAAGGGGAGACCCAGTACTTC.